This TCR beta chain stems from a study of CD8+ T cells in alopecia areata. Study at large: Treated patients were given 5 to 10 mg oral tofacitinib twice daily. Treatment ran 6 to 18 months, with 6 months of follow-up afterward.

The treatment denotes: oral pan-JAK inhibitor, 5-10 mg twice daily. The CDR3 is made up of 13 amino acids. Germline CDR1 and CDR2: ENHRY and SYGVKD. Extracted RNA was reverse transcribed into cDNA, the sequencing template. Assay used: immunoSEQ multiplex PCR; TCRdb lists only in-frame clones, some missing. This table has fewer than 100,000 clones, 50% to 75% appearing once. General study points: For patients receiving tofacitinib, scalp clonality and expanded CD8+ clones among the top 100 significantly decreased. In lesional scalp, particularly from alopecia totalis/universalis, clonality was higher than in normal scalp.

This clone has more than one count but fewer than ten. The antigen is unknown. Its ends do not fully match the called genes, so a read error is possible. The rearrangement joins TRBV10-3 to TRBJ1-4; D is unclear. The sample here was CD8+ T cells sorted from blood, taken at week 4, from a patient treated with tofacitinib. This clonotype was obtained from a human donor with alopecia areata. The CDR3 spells CASSDWSGEKLFF. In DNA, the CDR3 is TGTGCCAGCAGTGACTGGTCAGGCGAAAAACTGTTTTTT.